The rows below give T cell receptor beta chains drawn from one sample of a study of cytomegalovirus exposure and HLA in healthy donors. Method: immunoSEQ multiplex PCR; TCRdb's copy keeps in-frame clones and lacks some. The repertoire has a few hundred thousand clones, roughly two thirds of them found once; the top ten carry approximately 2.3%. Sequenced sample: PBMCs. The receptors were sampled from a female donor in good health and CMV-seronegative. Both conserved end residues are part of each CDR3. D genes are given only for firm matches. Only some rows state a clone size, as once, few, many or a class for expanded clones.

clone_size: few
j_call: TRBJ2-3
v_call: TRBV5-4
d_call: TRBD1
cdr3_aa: CASSLALGQRYHTQYF
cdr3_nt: TGTGCCAGCAGCTTGGCCCTGGGACAGAGGTATCATACGCAGTATTTT

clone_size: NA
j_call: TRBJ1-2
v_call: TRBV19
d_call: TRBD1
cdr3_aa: CASRRQGRGGYTF
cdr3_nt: TGTGCCAGTAGGCGACAGGGTAGGGGCGGCTACACCTTC

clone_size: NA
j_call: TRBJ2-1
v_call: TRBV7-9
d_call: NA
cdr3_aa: CASSPILARQFF
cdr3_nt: TGTGCCAGCAGCCCAATCCTAGCTAGGCAGTTCTTC

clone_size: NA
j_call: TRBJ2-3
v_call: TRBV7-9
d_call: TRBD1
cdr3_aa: CSSSLATGADTQYF
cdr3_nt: TGTTCCAGCAGCTTAGCGACAGGGGCAGATACGCAGTATTTT

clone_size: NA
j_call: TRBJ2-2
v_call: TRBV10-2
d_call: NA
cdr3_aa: CASSDSRNTGELFF
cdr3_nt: TGCGCCAGCAGTGATAGTCGGAACACCGGGGAGCTGTTTTTT

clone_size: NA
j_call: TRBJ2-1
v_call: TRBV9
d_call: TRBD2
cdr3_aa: CASSEVTSGHHNEQFF
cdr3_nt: TGTGCCAGCAGCGAGGTTACTAGCGGGCACCACAATGAGCAGTTCTTC

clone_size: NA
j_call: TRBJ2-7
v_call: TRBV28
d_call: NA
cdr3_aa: CASKQEPSYEQYF
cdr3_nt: TGTGCCAGCAAACAGGAGCCCTCCTACGAGCAGTACTTC

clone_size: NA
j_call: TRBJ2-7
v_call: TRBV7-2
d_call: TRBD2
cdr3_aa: CASSPWEGGSYEQYF
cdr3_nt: TGTGCCAGCAGCCCCTGGGAGGGTGGATCCTACGAGCAGTACTTC

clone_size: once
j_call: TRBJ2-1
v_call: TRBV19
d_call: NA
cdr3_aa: CASSRQYFSYNEQFF
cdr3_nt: TGTGCCAGTAGTCGACAGTACTTCTCCTACAATGAGCAGTTCTTC

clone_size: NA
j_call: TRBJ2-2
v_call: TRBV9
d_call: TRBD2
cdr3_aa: CASSVWGRANGELFF
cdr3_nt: TGTGCCAGCAGCGTATGGGGGAGGGCCAACGGGGAGCTGTTTTTT

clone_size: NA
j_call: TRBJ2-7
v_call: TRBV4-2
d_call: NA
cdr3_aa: CASSQRLRESYEQYF
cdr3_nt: TGTGCCAGCAGCCAAAGGTTGAGGGAGTCCTACGAGCAGTACTTC

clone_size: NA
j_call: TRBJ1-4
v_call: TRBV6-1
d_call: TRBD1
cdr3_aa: CASSEAGRGDEKLFF
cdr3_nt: TGTGCCAGCAGTGAAGCGGGCAGGGGGGATGAAAAACTGTTTTTT

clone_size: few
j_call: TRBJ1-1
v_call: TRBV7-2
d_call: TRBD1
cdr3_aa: CASSPLQGAGTEAFF
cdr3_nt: TGTGCCAGCAGCCCTTTACAGGGGGCAGGCACTGAAGCTTTCTTT

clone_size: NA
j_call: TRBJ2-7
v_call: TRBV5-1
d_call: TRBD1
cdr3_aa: CASSLRDRGATGVSYEQYF
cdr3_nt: TGCGCCAGCAGCTTGCGGGACAGGGGTGCAACTGGGGTATCCTACGAGCAGTACTTC

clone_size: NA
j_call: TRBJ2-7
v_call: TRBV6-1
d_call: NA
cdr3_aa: CASWRGETYEQYF
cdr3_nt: TGTGCCAGCTGGCGCGGGGAGACCTACGAGCAGTACTTC

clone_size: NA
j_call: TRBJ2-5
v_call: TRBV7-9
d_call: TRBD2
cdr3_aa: CASRPGTSGETQYF
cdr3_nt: TGTGCCAGCAGACCTGGGACTAGCGGGGAGACCCAGTACTTC

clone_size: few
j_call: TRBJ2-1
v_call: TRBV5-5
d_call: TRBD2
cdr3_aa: CASSEAVTSGLNNEQFF
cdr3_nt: TGTGCCAGCAGCGAAGCCGTCACTAGCGGCCTTAACAATGAGCAGTTCTTC

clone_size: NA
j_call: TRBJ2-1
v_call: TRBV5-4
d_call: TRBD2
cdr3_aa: CASSLELGRAGNEQFF
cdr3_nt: TGTGCCAGCAGCTTAGAGCTCGGGAGGGCCGGCAATGAGCAGTTCTTC

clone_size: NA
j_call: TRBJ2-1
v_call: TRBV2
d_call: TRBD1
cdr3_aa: CASKVQGDYNEQFF
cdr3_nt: TGTGCCAGCAAGGTACAGGGGGACTACAATGAGCAGTTCTTC

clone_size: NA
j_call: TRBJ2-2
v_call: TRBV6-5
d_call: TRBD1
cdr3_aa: CASTKDRPGPGELFF
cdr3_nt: TGTGCCAGCACCAAGGACAGGCCGGGTCCCGGGGAGCTGTTTTTT

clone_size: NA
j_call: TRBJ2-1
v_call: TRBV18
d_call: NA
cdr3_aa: CASSLGTSSSYNEQFF
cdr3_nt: TGTGCCAGCTCCCTTGGAACTAGCAGCTCCTACAATGAGCAGTTCTTC

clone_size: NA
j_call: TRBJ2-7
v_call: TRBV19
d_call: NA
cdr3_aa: CASSIDQGLKDEQYF
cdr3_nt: TGTGCCAGTAGTATAGATCAGGGGTTGAAGGACGAGCAGTACTTC

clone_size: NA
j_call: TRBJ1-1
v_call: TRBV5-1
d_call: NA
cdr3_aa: CASSLTGSTEAFF
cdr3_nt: TGCGCCAGCAGCTTGACAGGGTCCACTGAAGCTTTCTTT

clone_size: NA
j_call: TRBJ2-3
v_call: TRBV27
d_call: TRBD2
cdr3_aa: CASSLWGERGPAQYF
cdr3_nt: TGTGCCAGCAGTTTATGGGGGGAGCGGGGGCCTGCGCAGTATTTT

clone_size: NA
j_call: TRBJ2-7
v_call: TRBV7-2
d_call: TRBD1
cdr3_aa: CASSEAGTGVLEQYF
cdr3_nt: TGTGCCAGCAGCGAAGCCGGGACAGGGGTCTTGGAGCAGTACTTC

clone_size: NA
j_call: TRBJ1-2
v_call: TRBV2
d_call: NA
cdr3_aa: CASSLDSTFYGYTF
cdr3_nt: TGTGCCAGCAGTCTAGACAGTACTTTCTATGGCTACACCTTC

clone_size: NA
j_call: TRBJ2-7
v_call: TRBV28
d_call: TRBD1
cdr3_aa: CASHGRQGTSYEQYF
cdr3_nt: TGTGCCTCTCACGGACGACAGGGGACTTCTTACGAGCAGTACTTC

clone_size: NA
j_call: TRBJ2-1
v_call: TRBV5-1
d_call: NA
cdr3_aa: CASSLGQPINEQFF
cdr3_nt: TGCGCCAGCAGCTTGGGACAGCCGATTAATGAGCAGTTCTTC

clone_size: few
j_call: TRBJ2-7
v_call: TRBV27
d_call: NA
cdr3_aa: CASRPSGGYEQYF
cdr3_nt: TGTGCCAGCAGGCCCTCCGGAGGCTACGAGCAGTACTTC

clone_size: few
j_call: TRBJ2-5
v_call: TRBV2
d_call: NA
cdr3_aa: CASRGGEGWGETQYF
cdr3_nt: TGTGCCAGCAGAGGAGGGGAAGGTTGGGGAGAGACCCAGTACTTC

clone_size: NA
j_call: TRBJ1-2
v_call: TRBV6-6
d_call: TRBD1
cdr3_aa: CASRAGGTYGYTF
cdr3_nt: TGTGCCAGCCGGGCAGGGGGAACCTATGGCTACACCTTC

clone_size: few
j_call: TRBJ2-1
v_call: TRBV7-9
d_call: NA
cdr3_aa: CSSSFLGPEQFF
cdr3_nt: TGTTCCAGCAGCTTTTTGGGCCCTGAGCAGTTCTTC

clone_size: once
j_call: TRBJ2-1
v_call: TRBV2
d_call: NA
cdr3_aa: CASSPRTTFYNEQFF
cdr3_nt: TGTGCCAGCAGTCCTCGGACTACCTTCTACAATGAGCAGTTCTTC

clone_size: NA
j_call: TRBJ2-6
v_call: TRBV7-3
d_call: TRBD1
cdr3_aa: CASSPTGTGVSGANVLTF
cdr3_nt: TGTGCCAGCAGCCCAACGGGGACAGGGGTCTCTGGGGCCAACGTCCTGACTTTC

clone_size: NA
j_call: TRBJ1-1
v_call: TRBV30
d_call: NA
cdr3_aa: CAWGSGGPHTEAFF
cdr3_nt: TGTGCCTGGGGCTCCGGGGGGCCGCACACTGAAGCTTTCTTT

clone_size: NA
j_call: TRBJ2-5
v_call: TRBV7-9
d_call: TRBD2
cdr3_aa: CASSSLAGGPQETQYF
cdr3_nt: TGTGCCAGCAGCTCCTTAGCGGGAGGGCCTCAAGAGACCCAGTACTTC

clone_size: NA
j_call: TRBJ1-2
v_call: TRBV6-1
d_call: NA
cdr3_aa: CASSSRVGGYTF
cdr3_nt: TGTGCCAGCAGTTCCAGGGTTGGCGGCTACACCTTC

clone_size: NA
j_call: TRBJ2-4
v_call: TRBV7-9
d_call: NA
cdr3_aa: CASSVVGQQYF
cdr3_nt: TGTGCCAGCAGCGTCGTGGGGCAGCAGTACTTC